The 7 T cell receptor beta chains presented below share a single source sample, sequenced in a study of cytomegalovirus exposure and HLA in healthy donors. TCRdb's copy holds only in-frame clones and misses some; the assay was immunoSEQ multiplex PCR. The table has around 45,000 clones, around 90% seen once; the top ten hold more than 4.5%. Sequencing was performed on PBMCs. The receptors originated from a man between 18 and 35 years old in good health and CMV-seronegative.

The chain couples TRBV9 to TRBJ1-1; no reliable D call. CDR1 and CDR2 (germline): SGDLS, YYNGEE. Trimming removed 0 bases at V and 4 bases at J, with 10 bases between. CDR3 length: 14 amino acids. The CDR3, as DNA: TGTGCCAGCAGCGTAGGAGGGATGGCCACTGAAGCTTTCTTT. The encoded protein is CASSVGGMATEAFF. Based on the CDR3 plus reference TRBV9 and TRBJ1-1, the full variable domain is DSGVTQTPKHLITATGQRVTLRCSPRSGDLSVYWYQQSLDQGLQFLIQYYNGEERAKGNILERFSAQQFPDLHSELNLSSLELGDSALYFCASSVGGMATEAFFGQGTRLTVV.

This chain connects TRBV7-9 to TRBJ1-2, with 7 bases matching TRBD1. The germline V gene has CDR1 SEHNR and CDR2 FQNEAQ (reference sequence). V was clipped by 11 bases and J by 4 bases; unmatched bases: 7. The CDR3 totals 12 residues. DNA for the CDR3: TGTGCCTGGGGCGCAGGGGGCTATGGCTACACCTTC. It codes for CAWGAGGYGYTF.

The chain joins TRBV27 to TRBJ2-5; 7 bases map to TRBD2. The V segment lost 9 bases and the J segment 1 base; nucleotides outside the gene matches: 11. The germline gives CDR1 MNHEY, CDR2 SMNVEV (reference sequence). The CDR3 is 15 residues long. CDR3 DNA sequence: TGTGCCAGTGCCCTGGGGGGAGGGCTCCAAGAGACCCAGTACTTC. Protein: CASALGGGLQETQYF.

The gene calls are TRBV11-2 and TRBJ1-2; the D gene is possibly TRBD1 (6 bases). CDR1 and CDR2 from the germline V gene are SGHAT and FQNNGV. The CDR3 consists of 15 residues. V was shortened by 5 bases and J by 3 bases, with 16 bases between the two germline ends. The CDR3 DNA reads as TGTGCCAGCAGCATGACAGGCTCTGGTGACTATGGCTACACCTTC. Amino acids: CASSMTGSGDYGYTF. Complete variable domain (other parts from reference TRBV11-2 and TRBJ1-2): EAGVAQSPRYKIIEKRQSVAFWCNPISGHATLYWYQQILGQGPKLLIQFQNNGVVDDSQLPKDRFSAERLKGVDSTLKIQPAKLEDSAVYLCASSMTGSGDYGYTFGSGTRLTVV.

This clone appeared once. V gene TRBV5-1 combines with J gene TRBJ2-3, with D possibly matching TRBD2 (6 bases). This CDR3 region has 15 residues. Trimming pared 1 base from V and 1 base from J, leaving 10 bases between. Germline CDR1 reads SGHRS; CDR2 reads YFSETQ. Written as DNA, the CDR3 is TGCGCCAGCAGCTTGCGCGGGGTGGGCACAGATACGCAGTATTTT. It codes for CASSLRGVGTDTQYF.

The chain uses TRBV10-3 and TRBJ2-1; D might be TRBD1 (6 bases). The CDR3 sequence is 12 residues long. The V gene's germline CDR1 is ENHRY and CDR2 SYGVKD. The V end was cut by 6 bases, the J end by 8 bases, with 11 bases between. The CDR3 sequence is CAIREQGDEQFF. CDR3 in DNA: TGTGCCATCAGGGAACAGGGCGATGAGCAGTTCTTC.

CDR3 DNA sequence: TGTGCCAGCAGCTTGACAGGGGCAACTAATGAAAAACTGTTTTTT. Translation: CASSLTGATNEKLFF. The rearrangement joins TRBV5-6 to TRBJ1-4, with 7 bases aligning to TRBD1. Trimming removed 1 base from V and 0 bases from J; junction bases left unmatched: 0. The CDR3 covers 15 residues. Germline loops: CDR1 SGHDT, CDR2 YYEEEE.